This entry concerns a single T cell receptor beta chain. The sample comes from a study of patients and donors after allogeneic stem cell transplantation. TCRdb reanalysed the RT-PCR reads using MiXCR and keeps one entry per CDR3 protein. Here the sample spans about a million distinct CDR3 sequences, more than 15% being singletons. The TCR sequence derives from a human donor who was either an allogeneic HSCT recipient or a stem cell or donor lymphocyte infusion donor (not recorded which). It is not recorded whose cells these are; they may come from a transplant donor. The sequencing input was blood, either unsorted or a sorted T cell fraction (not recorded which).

The CDR3 DNA sequence: TGTGCCAGCAGCTCCGCAGGGGTTGAAAAACTGTTTTTT. As protein: CASSSAGVEKLFF. This chain connects TRBV6-6 to TRBJ1-4; perhaps TRBD1 as D (6 bases). V lost 6 bases and J lost 7, with 12 bases in between. This CDR3 has 13 amino acids. The germline V gene has CDR1 MNHNY and CDR2 SVGAGI (reference sequence).